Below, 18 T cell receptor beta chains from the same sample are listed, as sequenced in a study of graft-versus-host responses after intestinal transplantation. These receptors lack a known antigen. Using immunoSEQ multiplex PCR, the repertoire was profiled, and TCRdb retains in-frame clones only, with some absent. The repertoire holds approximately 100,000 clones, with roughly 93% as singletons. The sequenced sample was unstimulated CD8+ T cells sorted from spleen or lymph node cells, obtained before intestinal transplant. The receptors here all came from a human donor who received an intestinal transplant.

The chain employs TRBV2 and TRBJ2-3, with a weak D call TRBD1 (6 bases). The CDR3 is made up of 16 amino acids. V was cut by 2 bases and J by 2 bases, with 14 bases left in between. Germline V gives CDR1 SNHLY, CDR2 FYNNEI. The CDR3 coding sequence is TGTGCCAGCAGTGAAACCCCAGGGGCCTTCACAGATACGCAGTATTTT. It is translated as CASSETPGAFTDTQYF.

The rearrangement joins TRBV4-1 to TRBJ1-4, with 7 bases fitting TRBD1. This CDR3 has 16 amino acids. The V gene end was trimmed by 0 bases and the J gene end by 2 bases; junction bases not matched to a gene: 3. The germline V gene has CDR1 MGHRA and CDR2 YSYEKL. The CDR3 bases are TGCGCCAGCAGCCAAGACCAACAGGGGACTAATGAAAAACTGTTTTTT. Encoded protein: CASSQDQQGTNEKLFF.

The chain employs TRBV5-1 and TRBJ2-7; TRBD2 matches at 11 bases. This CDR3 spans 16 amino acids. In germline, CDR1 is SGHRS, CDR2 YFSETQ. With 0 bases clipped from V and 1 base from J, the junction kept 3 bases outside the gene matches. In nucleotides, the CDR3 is TGCGCCAGCAGCTTGGAGGTAGCGGGGGGGTCCTACGAGCAGTACTTC. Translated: CASSLEVAGGSYEQYF.

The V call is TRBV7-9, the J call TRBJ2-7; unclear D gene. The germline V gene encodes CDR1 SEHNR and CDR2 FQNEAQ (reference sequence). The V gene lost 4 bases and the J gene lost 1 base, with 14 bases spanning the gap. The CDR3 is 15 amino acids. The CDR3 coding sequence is TGTGCCAGCAGCTCATACGACCCCTCATCCTACGAGCAGTACTTC. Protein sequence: CASSSYDPSSYEQYF.

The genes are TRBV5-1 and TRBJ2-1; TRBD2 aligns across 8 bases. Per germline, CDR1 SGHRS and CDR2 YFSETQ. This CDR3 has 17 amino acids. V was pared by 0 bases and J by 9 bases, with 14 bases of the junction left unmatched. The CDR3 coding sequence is TGCGCCAGCAGCTTGGCTCCGGGACTAGGTACCCCTACTGAGCAGTTCTTC. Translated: CASSLAPGLGTPTEQFF.

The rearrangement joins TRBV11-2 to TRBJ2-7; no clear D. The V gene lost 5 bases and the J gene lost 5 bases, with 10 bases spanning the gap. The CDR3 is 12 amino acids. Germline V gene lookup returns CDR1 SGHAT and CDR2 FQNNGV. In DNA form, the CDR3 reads TGTGCCAGCAGCCGCCTGGGGAACGAGCAGTACTTC. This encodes CASSRLGNEQYF.

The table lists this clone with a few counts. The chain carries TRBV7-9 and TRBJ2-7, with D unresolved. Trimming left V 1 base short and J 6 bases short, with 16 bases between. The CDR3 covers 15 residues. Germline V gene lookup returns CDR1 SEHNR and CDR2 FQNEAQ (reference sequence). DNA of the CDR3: TGTGCCAGCAGCTTAGAGGACGAGTGGTCCGCCGAGCAGTACTTC. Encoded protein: CASSLEDEWSAEQYF.

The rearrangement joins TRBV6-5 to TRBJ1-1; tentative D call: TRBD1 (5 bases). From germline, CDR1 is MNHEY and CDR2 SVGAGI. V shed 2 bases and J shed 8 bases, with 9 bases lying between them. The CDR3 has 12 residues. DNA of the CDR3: TGTGCCAGCAGTTACGGGGGAGGGGAAGCTTTCTTT. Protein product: CASSYGGGEAFF.

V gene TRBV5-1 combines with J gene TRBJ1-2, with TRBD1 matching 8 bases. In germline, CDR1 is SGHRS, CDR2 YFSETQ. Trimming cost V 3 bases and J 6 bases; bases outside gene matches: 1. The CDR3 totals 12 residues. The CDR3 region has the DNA TGCGCCAGCAGCTGGACAGGGAATGGCTACACCTTC. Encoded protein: CASSWTGNGYTF.

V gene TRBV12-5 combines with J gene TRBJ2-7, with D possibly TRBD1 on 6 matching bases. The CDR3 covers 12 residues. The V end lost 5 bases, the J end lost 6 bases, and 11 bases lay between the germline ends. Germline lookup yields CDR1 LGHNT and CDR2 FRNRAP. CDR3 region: CASGTTGFEQYF. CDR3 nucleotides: TGTGCTAGTGGTACTACAGGGTTCGAGCAGTACTTC.

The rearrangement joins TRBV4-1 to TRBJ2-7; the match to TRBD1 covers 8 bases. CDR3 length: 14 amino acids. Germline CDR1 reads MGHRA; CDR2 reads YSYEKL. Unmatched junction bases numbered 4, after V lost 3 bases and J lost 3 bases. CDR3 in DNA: TGCGCCAGCAGCCAGGGACAGGATAACTACGAGCAGTACTTC. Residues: CASSQGQDNYEQYF.

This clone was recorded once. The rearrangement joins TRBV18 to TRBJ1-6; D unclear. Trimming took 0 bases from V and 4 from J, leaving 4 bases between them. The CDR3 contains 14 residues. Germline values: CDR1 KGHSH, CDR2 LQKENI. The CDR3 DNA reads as TGTGCCAGCTCACCACCAGGGTATAATTCACCCCTCCACTTT. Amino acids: CASSPPGYNSPLHF.

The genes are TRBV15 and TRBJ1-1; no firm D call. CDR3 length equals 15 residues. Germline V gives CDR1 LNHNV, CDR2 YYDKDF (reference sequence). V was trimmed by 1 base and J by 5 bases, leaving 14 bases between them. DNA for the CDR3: TGTGCCACCAGCAGAGTTGGAAGCCCAAGGACTGAAGCTTTCTTT. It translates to CATSRVGSPRTEAFF.

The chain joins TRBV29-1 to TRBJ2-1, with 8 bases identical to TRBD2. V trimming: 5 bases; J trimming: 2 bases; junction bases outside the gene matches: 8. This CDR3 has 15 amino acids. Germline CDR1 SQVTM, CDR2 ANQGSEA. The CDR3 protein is CSVKGGGFTYNEQFF. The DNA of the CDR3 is TGCAGCGTTAAAGGCGGGGGGTTTACCTACAATGAGCAGTTCTTC.

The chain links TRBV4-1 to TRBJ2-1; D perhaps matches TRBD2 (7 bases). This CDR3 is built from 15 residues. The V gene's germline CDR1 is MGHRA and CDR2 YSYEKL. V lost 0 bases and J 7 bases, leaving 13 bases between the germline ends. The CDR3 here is CASSQEPGGGNEQFF. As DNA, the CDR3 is TGCGCCAGCAGCCAAGAACCGGGGGGCGGGAATGAGCAGTTCTTC.

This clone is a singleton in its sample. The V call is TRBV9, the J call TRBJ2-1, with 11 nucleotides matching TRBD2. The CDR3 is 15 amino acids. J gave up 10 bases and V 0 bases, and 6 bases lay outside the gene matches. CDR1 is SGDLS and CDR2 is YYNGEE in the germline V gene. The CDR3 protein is CASSVVAGGFEEQFF. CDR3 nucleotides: TGTGCCAGCAGCGTAGTAGCGGGGGGGTTCGAAGAGCAGTTCTTC. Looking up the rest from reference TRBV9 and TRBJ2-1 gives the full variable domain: DSGVTQTPKHLITATGQRVTLRCSPRSGDLSVYWYQQSLDQGLQFLIQYYNGEERAKGNILERFSAQQFPDLHSELNLSSLELGDSALYFCASSVVAGGFEEQFFGPGTRLTVL.

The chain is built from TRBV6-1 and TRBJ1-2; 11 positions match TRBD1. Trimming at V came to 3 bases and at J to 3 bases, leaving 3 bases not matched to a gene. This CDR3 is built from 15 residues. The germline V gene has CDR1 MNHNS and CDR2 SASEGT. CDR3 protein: CASSEGQGGDYGYTF. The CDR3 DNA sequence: TGTGCCAGCAGTGAGGGACAGGGGGGAGACTATGGCTACACCTTC.

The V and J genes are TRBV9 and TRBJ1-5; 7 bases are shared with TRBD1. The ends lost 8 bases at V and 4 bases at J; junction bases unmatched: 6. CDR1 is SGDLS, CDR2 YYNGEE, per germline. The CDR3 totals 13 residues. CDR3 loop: CASSTGINQPQHF. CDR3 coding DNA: TGTGCCAGTTCGACAGGGATTAATCAGCCCCAGCATTTT.